This T cell receptor beta chain was recorded in a study of T cell changes during pregnancy in multiple sclerosis. The V gene lost 4 bases and the J gene lost 3 bases, with 16 bases spanning the gap. CDR3 size: 16 residues. In germline, CDR1 is SGHRS, CDR2 YFSETQ. Assay: immunoSEQ multiplex PCR; the TCRdb copy retains only in-frame clones and omits some. In the table there are tens of thousands of clones, around 90% of which are singletons. Specimen: peripheral blood, collected before pregnancy. The rearrangement joins TRBV5-1 to TRBJ1-4; possible D gene TRBD1, 6 bases. The source is a female donor with multiple sclerosis, enrolled in a pregnancy study. CDR3 region: CASSPGNRASNEKLFF. The CDR3 DNA reads TGCGCCAGCAGCCCGGGAAACAGGGCATCTAATGAAAAACTGTTTTTT.